The TCR beta chain described here comes from a study of cytomegalovirus exposure and HLA in healthy donors. The study, taken as a whole, reports: A later analysis linked fewer than 20,000 TCR beta sequences to HLA alleles at 0.05 false discovery rate. Per a prior analysis, the majority of TCR beta V segments were productive roughly 90% or roughly 30% of the time.

To note about this clone: Its antigen is unidentified.

Primers for the PCR totalled 60 Vbeta and 13 Jbeta. In the authors' workflow: A later analysis tallied some 80 million unique TCR beta chains, around 11 million of them shared. Libraries were prepared by immunoSEQ multiplex PCR; TCRdb keeps only in-frame clonotypes and omits some of them. That table supplies the V and J calls and clone size; D and trimming were determined from the DNA. This table holds around 150,000 clones, roughly 79% found once. The V end lost 7 bases, the J end lost 5 bases, and 15 bases lay between the germline ends. Germline CDR1 reads MNHNS; CDR2 reads SASEGT. The CDR3 sequence is 14 residues long.

The V call is TRBV6-1, the J call TRBJ1-5; D is ambiguous. The TCR sequence derives from a woman aged 40 to 49 in good health and CMV-seronegative. The material sequenced was PBMCs. The CDR3 sequence is CASIVTWADQPQHF. DNA for the CDR3: TGTGCCAGCATCGTCACTTGGGCCGATCAGCCCCAGCATTTT.